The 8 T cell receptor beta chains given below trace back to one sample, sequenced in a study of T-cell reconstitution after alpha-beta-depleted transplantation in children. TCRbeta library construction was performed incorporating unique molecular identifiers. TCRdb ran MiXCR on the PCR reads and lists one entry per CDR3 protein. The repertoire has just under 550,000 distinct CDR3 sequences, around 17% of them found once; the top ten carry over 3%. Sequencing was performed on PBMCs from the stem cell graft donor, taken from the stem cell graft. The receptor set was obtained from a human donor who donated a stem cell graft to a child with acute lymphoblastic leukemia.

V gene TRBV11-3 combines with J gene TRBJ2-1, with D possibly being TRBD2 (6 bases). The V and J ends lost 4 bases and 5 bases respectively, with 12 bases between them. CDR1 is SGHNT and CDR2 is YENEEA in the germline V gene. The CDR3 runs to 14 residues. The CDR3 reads CASSSRLGDNEQFF. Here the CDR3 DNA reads TGTGCCAGCAGCTCGAGACTAGGAGACAATGAGCAGTTCTTC.

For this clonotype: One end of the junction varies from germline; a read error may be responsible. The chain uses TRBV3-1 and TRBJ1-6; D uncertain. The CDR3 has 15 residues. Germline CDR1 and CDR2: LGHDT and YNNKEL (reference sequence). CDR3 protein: CASSQATYGNSLLHF. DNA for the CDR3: TGTGCCAGCAGCCAGGCCACCTATGGAAATTCACTCCTCCACTTT.

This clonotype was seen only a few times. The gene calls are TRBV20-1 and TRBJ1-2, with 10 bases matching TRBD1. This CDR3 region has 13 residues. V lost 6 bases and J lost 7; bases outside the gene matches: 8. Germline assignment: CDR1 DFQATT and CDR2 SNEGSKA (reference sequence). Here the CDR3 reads CSAPGQGRAGYTF. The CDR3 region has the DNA TGCAGTGCGCCGGGACAGGGGCGAGCTGGCTACACCTTC.

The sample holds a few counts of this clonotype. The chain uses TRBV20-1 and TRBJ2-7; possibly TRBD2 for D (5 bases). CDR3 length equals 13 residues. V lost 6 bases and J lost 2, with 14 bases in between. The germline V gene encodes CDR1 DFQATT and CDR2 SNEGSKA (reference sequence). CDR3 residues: CSATTIGAYEQYF. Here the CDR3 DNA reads TGCAGTGCCACGACGATCGGGGCCTACGAGCAGTACTTC.

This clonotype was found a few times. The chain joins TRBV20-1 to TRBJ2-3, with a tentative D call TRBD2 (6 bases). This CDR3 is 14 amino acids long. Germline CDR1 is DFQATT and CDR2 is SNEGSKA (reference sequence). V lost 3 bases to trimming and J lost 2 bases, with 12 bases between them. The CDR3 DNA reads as TGCAGTGCTAGGCTCGGGGGAATCACAGATACGCAGTATTTT. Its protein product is CSARLGGITDTQYF.

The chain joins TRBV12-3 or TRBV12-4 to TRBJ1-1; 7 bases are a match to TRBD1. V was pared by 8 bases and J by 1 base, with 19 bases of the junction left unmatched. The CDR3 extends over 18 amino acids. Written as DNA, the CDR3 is TGTGCCAGCTGTCCGTCGGGACAGATAAACCCATGGAACACTGAAGCTTTCTTT. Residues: CASCPSGQINPWNTEAFF.

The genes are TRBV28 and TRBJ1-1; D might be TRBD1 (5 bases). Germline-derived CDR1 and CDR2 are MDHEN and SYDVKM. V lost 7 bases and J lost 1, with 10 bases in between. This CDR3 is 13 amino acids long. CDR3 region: CASTGGGNTEAFF. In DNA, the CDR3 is TGTGCCAGCACGGGGGGAGGGAACACTGAAGCTTTCTTT.

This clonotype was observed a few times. CDR3: CASSTWDRSTDTQYF. CDR3 DNA: TGCGCCAGCAGCACCTGGGACAGGAGCACAGATACGCAGTATTTT. The chain carries TRBV5-1 and TRBJ2-3; the match to TRBD1 covers 8 bases. The CDR3 runs to 15 residues. Germline CDR1 SGHRS, CDR2 YFSETQ. Trimming took 4 bases from V and 0 from J; bases not matched to a gene: 4.